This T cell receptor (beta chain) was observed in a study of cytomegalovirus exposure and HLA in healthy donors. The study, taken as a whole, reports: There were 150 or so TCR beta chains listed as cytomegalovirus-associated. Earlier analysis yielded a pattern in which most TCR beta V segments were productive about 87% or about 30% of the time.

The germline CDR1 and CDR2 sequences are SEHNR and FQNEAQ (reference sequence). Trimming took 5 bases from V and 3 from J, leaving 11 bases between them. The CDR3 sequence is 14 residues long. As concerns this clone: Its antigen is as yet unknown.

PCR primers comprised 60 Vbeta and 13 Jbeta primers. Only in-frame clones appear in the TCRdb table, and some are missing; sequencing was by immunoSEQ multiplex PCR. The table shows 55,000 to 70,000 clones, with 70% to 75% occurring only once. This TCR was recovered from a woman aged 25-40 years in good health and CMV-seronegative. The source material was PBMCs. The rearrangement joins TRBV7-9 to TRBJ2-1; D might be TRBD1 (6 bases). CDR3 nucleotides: TGTGCCAGCAGCCGAGTACAGGGCTACAATGAGCAGTTCTTC. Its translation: CASSRVQGYNEQFF.